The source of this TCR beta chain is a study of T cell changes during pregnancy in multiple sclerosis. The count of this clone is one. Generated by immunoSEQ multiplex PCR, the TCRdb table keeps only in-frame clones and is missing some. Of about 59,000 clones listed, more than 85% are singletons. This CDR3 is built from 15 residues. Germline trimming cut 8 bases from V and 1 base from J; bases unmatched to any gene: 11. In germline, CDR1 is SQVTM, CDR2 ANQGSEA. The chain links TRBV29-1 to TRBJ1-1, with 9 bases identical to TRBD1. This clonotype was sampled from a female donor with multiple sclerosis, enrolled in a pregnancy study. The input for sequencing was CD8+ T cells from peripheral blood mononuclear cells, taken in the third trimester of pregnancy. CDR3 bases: TGCAGCACCAGACAGGGGGAAAGATCGAACACTGAAGCTTTCTTT. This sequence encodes CSTRQGERSNTEAFF.